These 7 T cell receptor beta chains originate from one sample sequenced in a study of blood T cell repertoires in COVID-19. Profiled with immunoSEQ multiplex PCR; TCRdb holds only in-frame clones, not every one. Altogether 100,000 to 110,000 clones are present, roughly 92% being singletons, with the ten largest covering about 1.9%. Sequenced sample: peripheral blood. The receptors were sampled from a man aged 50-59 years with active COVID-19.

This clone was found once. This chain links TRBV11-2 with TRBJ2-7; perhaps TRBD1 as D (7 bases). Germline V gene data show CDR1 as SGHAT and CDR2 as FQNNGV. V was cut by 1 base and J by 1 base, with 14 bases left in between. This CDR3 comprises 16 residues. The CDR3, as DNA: TGTGCCAGCAGCTTAGCGGGCAGGGGGACTTCCTACGAGCAGTACTTC. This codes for CASSLAGRGTSYEQYF.

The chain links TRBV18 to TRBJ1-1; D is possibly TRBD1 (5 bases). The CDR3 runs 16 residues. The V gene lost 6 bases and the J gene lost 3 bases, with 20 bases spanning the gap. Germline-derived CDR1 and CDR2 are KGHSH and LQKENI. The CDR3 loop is CASSLGEGEGHTEAFF. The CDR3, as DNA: TGTGCCAGCTCTCTCGGGGAGGGTGAGGGGCACACTGAAGCTTTCTTT.

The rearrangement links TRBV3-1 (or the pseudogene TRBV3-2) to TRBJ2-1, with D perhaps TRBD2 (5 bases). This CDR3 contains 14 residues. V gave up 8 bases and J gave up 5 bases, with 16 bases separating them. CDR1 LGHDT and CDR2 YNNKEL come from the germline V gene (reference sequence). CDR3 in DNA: TGTGCCAGCGCCGGACTTTTGACGAACAATGAGCAGTTCTTC. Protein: CASAGLLTNNEQFF.

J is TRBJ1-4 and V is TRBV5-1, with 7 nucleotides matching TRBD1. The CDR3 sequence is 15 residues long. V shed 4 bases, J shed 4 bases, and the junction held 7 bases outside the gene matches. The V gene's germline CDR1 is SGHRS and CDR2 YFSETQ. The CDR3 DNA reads TGCGCCAGCAGCCCCCGGGACAGCTTTAATGAAAAACTGTTTTTT. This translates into CASSPRDSFNEKLFF.

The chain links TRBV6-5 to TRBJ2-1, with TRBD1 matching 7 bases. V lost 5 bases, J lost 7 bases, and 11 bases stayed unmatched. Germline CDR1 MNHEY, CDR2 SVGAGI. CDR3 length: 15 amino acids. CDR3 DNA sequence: TGTGCCAGCAGTCCCCGGACAGGCGGGTTGAATGAGCAGTTCTTC. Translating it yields CASSPRTGGLNEQFF.

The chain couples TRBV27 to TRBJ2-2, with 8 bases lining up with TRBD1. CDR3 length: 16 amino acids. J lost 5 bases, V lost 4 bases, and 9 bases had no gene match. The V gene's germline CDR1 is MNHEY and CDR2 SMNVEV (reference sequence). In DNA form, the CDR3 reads TGTGCCAGCAGTTACCAGCGCACAGGGGGGACCGGGGAGCTGTTTTTT. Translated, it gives CASSYQRTGGTGELFF.

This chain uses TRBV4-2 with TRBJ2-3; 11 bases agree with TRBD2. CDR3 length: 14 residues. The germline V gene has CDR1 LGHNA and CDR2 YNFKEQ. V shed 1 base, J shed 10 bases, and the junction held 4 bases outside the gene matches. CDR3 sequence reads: CASSQVSGRASQYF. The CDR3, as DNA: TGTGCCAGCAGCCAAGTTAGCGGGAGGGCATCGCAGTATTTT.